The 32 T cell receptor beta chains in this list originate from one sample, sequenced in a study of cytomegalovirus exposure and HLA in healthy donors. PCR primers comprised 60 Vbeta and 13 Jbeta primers. TCRdb keeps only in-frame clones here, not all; method: immunoSEQ multiplex PCR. The table includes about 150,000 clones, about 82% detected once. Sequencing was carried out using PBMCs. All receptors come from a male donor in good health and CMV-seronegative.

In its sample, this clone was seen a few times. V usage is TRBV10-1 and J usage is TRBJ2-7; D gene uncertain. The V and J ends lost 11 bases and 0 bases respectively, with 8 bases between them. Per the germline V gene, CDR1 is WNHNN and CDR2 is SYGVQD (reference sequence). This CDR3 region has 11 residues. The CDR3 loop reads CAPYNSYEQYF. DNA for the CDR3: TGCGCCCCATACAACTCCTACGAGCAGTACTTC.

CDR3 sequence reads: CSARLAHEQYF. CDR3 sequence (DNA): TGCAGTGCCAGACTAGCCCACGAGCAGTACTTC. V gene TRBV20-1 combines with J gene TRBJ2-7, with 7 bases lining up with TRBD2. The CDR3 runs 11 residues. After removal of 6 bases from V and 5 bases from J, the junction contained 4 bases not matched to a gene. Germline CDR1 and CDR2: DFQATT and SNEGSKA (reference sequence).

The V and J genes are TRBV5-1 and TRBJ2-3; 9 nucleotides match TRBD1. With 7 bases clipped from V and 2 bases from J, the junction kept 17 bases outside the gene matches. The germline gives CDR1 SGHRS, CDR2 YFSETQ. The CDR3 is 18 amino acids. The CDR3 sequence is CASLPGQGFGGPTDTQYF. CDR3 nucleotides: TGCGCCAGCTTGCCGGGACAGGGCTTCGGTGGCCCCACAGATACGCAGTATTTT.

The chain employs TRBV2 and TRBJ1-4; TRBD1 aligns across 9 bases. V shed 2 bases, J shed 0 bases, and the junction held 7 bases outside the gene matches. From germline, CDR1 is SNHLY and CDR2 FYNNEI. The CDR3 length is 18 residues. CDR3 in amino acids: CASSETGQGGATNEKLFF. The CDR3 coding sequence is TGTGCCAGCAGTGAAACGGGACAGGGAGGAGCAACTAATGAAAAACTGTTTTTT.

The count of this clone is one. J is TRBJ2-1 and V is TRBV4-1, with 9 bases that match TRBD2. The CDR3 consists of 16 residues. The germline CDR1 and CDR2 sequences are MGHRA and YSYEKL. With 1 base clipped from V and 8 bases from J, the junction kept 9 bases outside the gene matches. CDR3 sequence (DNA): TGCGCCAGCAGCCAAGTCCCGGGGCAGCGGGGGGATGAGCAGTTCTTC. Its protein product is CASSQVPGQRGDEQFF.

The V call is TRBV11-2, the J call TRBJ2-7; 7 bases fit TRBD2. The V gene's germline CDR1 is SGHAT and CDR2 FQNNGV. This CDR3 is built from 15 residues. Trimming took 5 bases from V and 2 from J; bases not matched to a gene: 9. The CDR3 bases are TGTGCCAGCAGCCTCATCGGGGGGACCGCCTACGAGCAGTACTTC. The encoded protein is CASSLIGGTAYEQYF.

The chain employs TRBV19 and TRBJ1-1; TRBD1 is a possible D gene (6 bases). CDR1 and CDR2 from the germline V gene are LNHDA and SQIVND (reference sequence). V was cut by 7 bases and J by 1 base, with 16 bases left in between. The CDR3 runs to 15 residues. CDR3 loop: CASKGTGYTNTEAFF. CDR3 in DNA: TGTGCCAGTAAAGGAACAGGGTATACGAACACTGAAGCTTTCTTT.

The V and J genes are TRBV5-4 and TRBJ2-1; 7 positions match TRBD1. From germline, CDR1 is SGHNT and CDR2 YYREEE (reference sequence). The CDR3 sequence is 15 residues long. The ends lost 5 bases at V and 0 bases at J; junction bases unmatched: 5. CDR3 sequence reads: CASRYYRGSYNEQFF. The DNA of the CDR3 is TGTGCCAGCAGATATTACAGGGGCTCCTACAATGAGCAGTTCTTC. Full variable domain (rest looked up from reference TRBV5-4 and TRBJ2-1): ETGVTQSPTHLIKTRGQQVTLRCSSQSGHNTVSWYQQALGQGPQFIFQYYREEENGRGNFPPRFSGLQFPNYSSELNVNALELDDSALYLCASRYYRGSYNEQFFGPGTRLTVL.

J is TRBJ2-7 and V is TRBV19; 10 bases are a match to TRBD2. The CDR3 sequence is 15 residues long. V trimming: 0 bases; J trimming: 3 bases; junction bases outside the gene matches: 2. From germline, CDR1 is LNHDA and CDR2 SQIVND (reference sequence). CDR3 sequence (DNA): TGTGCCAGTAGTATAGAGTGGACTAGCGGCTACGAGCAGTACTTC. Translation gives CASSIEWTSGYEQYF.

V and J are TRBV7-9 and TRBJ2-3, with 9 bases fitting TRBD1. With 6 bases clipped from V and 6 bases from J, the junction kept 4 bases outside the gene matches. The germline V gene has CDR1 SEHNR and CDR2 FQNEAQ (reference sequence). The CDR3 runs to 13 residues. CDR3 sequence (DNA): TGTGCCAGCAGGGGACAGGGTGTGGATACGCAGTATTTT. It codes for CASRGQGVDTQYF.

The chain carries TRBV5-1 and TRBJ1-5; TRBD1 matches at 7 bases. Germline V gene data show CDR1 as SGHRS and CDR2 as YFSETQ. The CDR3 sequence is 15 residues long. J was trimmed by 2 bases and V by 0 bases; bases with no gene match: 2. CDR3 DNA: TGCGCCAGCAGCTTGGGGCAGGGGGGCAATCAGCCCCAGCATTTT. Translation: CASSLGQGGNQPQHF.

The chain employs TRBV2 and TRBJ2-1; 9 nucleotides align to TRBD1. This CDR3 has 15 residues. V lost 3 bases, J lost 9 bases, and 9 bases stayed unmatched. Germline V gives CDR1 SNHLY, CDR2 FYNNEI. CDR3 nucleotides: TGTGCCAGCAGTGAGGGACAGGGTCTGTATAGTGAGCAGTTCTTC. Residues: CASSEGQGLYSEQFF.

The rearrangement joins TRBV7-9 to TRBJ2-7; 7 positions match TRBD1. This CDR3 has 16 amino acids. Looked up from germline, CDR1 is SEHNR and CDR2 is FQNEAQ (reference sequence). After removal of 4 bases from V and 0 bases from J, the junction contained 9 bases not matched to a gene. CDR3 in amino acids: CASSSTGTASSYEQYF. In DNA form, the CDR3 reads TGTGCCAGCAGCTCGACCGGGACAGCTAGCTCCTACGAGCAGTACTTC.

The chain is built from TRBV4-1 and TRBJ1-2, with D unresolved. The CDR3 length is 13 residues. The germline V and J ends were trimmed by 0 bases and 6 bases, with 8 bases remaining between them. Germline CDR1 is MGHRA and CDR2 is YSYEKL. The DNA for the CDR3 is TGCGCCAGCAGCCAAGATAGAGCGGATGGCTACACCTTC. This encodes CASSQDRADGYTF.

V is TRBV30 and J is TRBJ2-2; 11 positions agree with TRBD2. This CDR3 is built from 19 residues. V lost 0 bases and J lost 4; bases outside the gene matches: 13. Per the germline V gene, CDR1 is GTSNPN and CDR2 is SVGIG (reference sequence). The CDR3 region is CAWSVRRTSGPRGTGELFF. For the CDR3, the DNA is TGTGCCTGGAGTGTACGGAGGACTAGCGGGCCGCGGGGCACCGGGGAGCTGTTTTTT.

V usage is TRBV18 and J usage is TRBJ2-5; D is ambiguous. V dropped 3 bases and J dropped 1 base, with 9 bases sitting between them. CDR1 and CDR2 from the germline V gene are KGHSH and LQKENI. CDR3 length equals 14 residues. Here the CDR3 DNA reads TGTGCCAGCTCACCGGGCACCGCCCAAGAGACCCAGTACTTC. This translates into CASSPGTAQETQYF.

Only one count was recorded for this clone. The rearrangement uses TRBV27 and TRBJ1-1; D is undetermined. Germline CDR1 is MNHEY and CDR2 is SMNVEV (reference sequence). Trimming shortened V by 0 bases and J by 4 bases, and 15 bases separated the two germline ends. This CDR3 comprises 16 residues. As DNA, the CDR3 is TGTGCCAGCAGTTTATCGTTTTTGTCCTCGGGCACTGAAGCTTTCTTT. Its translation: CASSLSFLSSGTEAFF.

The V call is TRBV4-2, the J call TRBJ2-7; D not certain. The V gene's germline CDR1 is LGHNA and CDR2 YNFKEQ. The CDR3 runs to 15 residues. V was shortened by 1 base and J by 3 bases, with 13 bases between the two germline ends. As DNA, the CDR3 is TGTGCCAGCAGCCAAGCTTACGAAGCCGACTACGAGCAGTACTTC. As protein: CASSQAYEADYEQYF.

This rearrangement joins TRBV7-9 to TRBJ2-2; TRBD2 agrees at 8 bases. This CDR3 has 16 residues. CDR1 and CDR2 (germline): SEHNR, FQNEAQ (reference sequence). The V gene end was trimmed by 5 bases and the J gene end by 3 bases; junction bases not matched to a gene: 8. DNA of the CDR3: TGTGCCAGCAGCAATCCGGGACTAGTGTACACCGGGGAGCTGTTTTTT. It yields the protein CASSNPGLVYTGELFF.

The rearrangement joins TRBV6-1 to TRBJ1-2; no definite D call. The CDR3 runs to 13 residues. V lost 2 bases to trimming and J lost 2 bases, with 6 bases between them. CDR1 and CDR2 (germline): MNHNS, SASEGT. The CDR3 sequence is CASSENGNYGYTF. For the CDR3, the DNA is TGTGCCAGCAGTGAAAACGGGAACTATGGCTACACCTTC.

This rearrangement joins TRBV7-6 to TRBJ1-2; 7 bases map to TRBD1. The CDR3 has 15 residues. V shed 1 base, J shed 7 bases, and the junction held 9 bases outside the gene matches. CDR1 is SGHVS, CDR2 FNYEAQ, per germline. CDR3 in amino acids: CASSLEPGGTAGYTF. CDR3 coding DNA: TGTGCCAGCAGCTTAGAACCAGGGGGTACGGCTGGCTACACCTTC.

The table lists this clone with a count of one. This chain connects TRBV14 to TRBJ1-1, with D hard to call. The CDR3 is 13 residues long. The V end lost 4 bases, the J end lost 1 base, and 7 bases lay between the germline ends. CDR1 and CDR2 from the germline V gene are SGHDN and FVKESK. The CDR3 DNA is TGTGCCAGCAGCCTCCTCCGGAACACTGAAGCTTTCTTT. Translated: CASSLLRNTEAFF.

The genes are TRBV27 and TRBJ1-2, with 7 bases aligning to TRBD1. V shed 3 bases, J shed 1 base, and the junction held 2 bases outside the gene matches. This CDR3 is built from 14 residues. Germline values: CDR1 MNHEY, CDR2 SMNVEV (reference sequence). Here the CDR3 DNA reads TGTGCCAGCAGTTTCGCAGGGGGTAACTATGGCTACACCTTC. It yields the protein CASSFAGGNYGYTF.

V usage is TRBV25-1 and J usage is TRBJ2-5, with D possibly matching TRBD2 (6 bases). CDR1 and CDR2 from the germline V gene are MGHDK and SYGVNS. The CDR3 sequence is 16 residues long. Trimming removed 1 base from V and 5 bases from J, with 17 bases in between. This chain's CDR3 is CASSEWGGGSMETQYF. The DNA for the CDR3 is TGTGCCAGCAGTGAATGGGGCGGAGGGTCCATGGAGACCCAGTACTTC.

This sequence joins TRBV28 and TRBJ2-3; D not resolved. There are 12 residues in the CDR3. In germline, CDR1 is MDHEN, CDR2 SYDVKM. Trimming removed 4 bases at V and 6 bases at J, with 8 bases between. The CDR3: CASSSGGDTQYF. In DNA form, the CDR3 reads TGTGCCAGCAGTTCCGGCGGCGATACGCAGTATTTT.

V usage is TRBV5-1 and J usage is TRBJ2-3; tentative D call: TRBD1 (6 bases). The CDR3 is made up of 16 amino acids. The V gene lost 4 bases and the J gene lost 5 bases, with 20 bases spanning the gap. Germline assignment: CDR1 SGHRS and CDR2 YFSETQ. The CDR3 sequence is CASSRLPAGAGDTQYF. The CDR3 DNA follows: TGCGCCAGCAGCCGACTCCCGGCAGGGGCAGGAGATACGCAGTATTTT.

There are a few counts of this clone. The genes are TRBV28 and TRBJ1-2; the D is unclear. Germline CDR1 reads MDHEN; CDR2 reads SYDVKM. Trimming stripped 6 bases from V and 7 bases from J, with 18 bases between. The CDR3 covers 14 residues. This CDR3 is CASSLAMDLSGYTF. The CDR3 nucleotides read TGTGCCAGCAGCCTAGCGATGGACCTAAGTGGCTACACCTTC.

The CDR3 loop is CAISARGVNTEAFF. Here the CDR3 DNA reads TGTGCCATCAGTGCCAGGGGGGTGAACACTGAAGCTTTCTTT. The gene calls are TRBV10-3 and TRBJ1-1, with 7 nucleotides matching TRBD1. This CDR3 has 14 residues. V was clipped by 4 bases and J by 0 bases; unmatched bases: 2. Germline V lookup: CDR1 ENHRY, CDR2 SYGVKD.

The chain carries TRBV2 and TRBJ2-5; 14 bases fit TRBD2. Germline V lookup: CDR1 SNHLY, CDR2 FYNNEI. V lost 6 bases, J lost 2 bases, and 14 bases stayed unmatched. The CDR3 is 19 amino acids. CDR3 in DNA: TGTGCCAGCAGGCAGGCGTGGCAAGGGACTAGCGGGGGACAAGAGACCCAGTACTTC. Translated: CASRQAWQGTSGGQETQYF.

The CDR3 reads CAISEPGQRNQPQHF. CDR3 coding DNA: TGTGCCATCAGTGAGCCGGGACAGCGCAATCAGCCCCAGCATTTT. J is TRBJ1-5 and V is TRBV10-3, with TRBD1 matching over 7 bases. Trimming removed 2 bases from V and 2 bases from J; junction bases left unmatched: 3. CDR3 size: 15 residues. Germline lookup yields CDR1 ENHRY and CDR2 SYGVKD.

The rearrangement links TRBV6-6 to TRBJ1-1, with D possibly matching TRBD1 (5 bases). V dropped 2 bases and J dropped 6 bases, with 7 bases sitting between them. The CDR3 loop spans 12 amino acids. CDR1 is MNHNY, CDR2 SVGAGI, per germline (reference sequence). In nucleotides, the CDR3 is TGTGCCAGCAGTTACAGGGGCGCTGAAGCTTTCTTT. This encodes CASSYRGAEAFF.

The chain joins TRBV28 to TRBJ2-7, with 14 bases aligning to TRBD2. The germline V gene has CDR1 MDHEN and CDR2 SYDVKM. V lost 4 bases and J lost 9; bases outside the gene matches: 11. CDR3 size: 16 residues. CDR3 bases: TGTGCCAGCAGTTCCCTACCGGGACTAGCGGGAGTGGGGCAGTACTTC. It encodes CASSSLPGLAGVGQYF.